This T cell receptor (beta chain) was captured by sequencing in a study of T cell responses to AZD1222 COVID-19 vaccine. The repertoire was sequenced with immunoSEQ multiplex PCR; TCRdb's copy has only in-frame clones and lacks some. This table holds about 150,000 clones, 91% found once. Looked up from germline, CDR1 is MNHEY and CDR2 is SMNVEV (reference sequence). The CDR3 is 15 residues long. The V gene lost 4 bases and the J gene lost 4 bases, with 16 bases spanning the gap. The specimen comprised peripheral blood, sampled 28 days after the second AZD1222 dose. The chain links TRBV27 to TRBJ1-2; D ambiguous. This clonotype originated in an adult who received the AZD1222 COVID-19 vaccine. This CDR3 reads CASSYTPFNSYGYTF. The CDR3 nucleotides read TGTGCCAGCAGTTATACACCGTTTAACTCCTATGGCTACACCTTC.